The next 8 T cell receptor beta chains were all read from a single sample in a study of patients and donors after allogeneic stem cell transplantation. TCRdb reanalysed the RT-PCR reads using MiXCR and keeps one entry per CDR3 protein. The table lists 410,000 or so distinct CDR3 sequences, approximately 16% of them singletons, with around 7.2% in the top ten. What was sequenced was blood, either unsorted or a sorted T cell fraction (not recorded which). The source of these receptors is a human donor who was either an allogeneic HSCT recipient or a stem cell or donor lymphocyte infusion donor (not recorded which). It is not recorded whose cells these are; they may come from a transplant donor.

This clonotype came up a few times. This chain uses TRBV29-1 with TRBJ2-7, with TRBD1 identical over 9 bases. The CDR3 is made up of 13 amino acids. Per germline, CDR1 SQVTM and CDR2 ANQGSEA. Losses at the gene ends were 7 bases for V and 2 bases for J; bases not matched to a gene: 6. The CDR3 region has the DNA TGCAGCGGTGGACAGGGGCGGGCCTACGAGCAGTACTTC. As protein: CSGGQGRAYEQYF.

This clonotype was recorded many times. The chain combines TRBV20-1 with TRBJ1-2; D is undetermined. CDR1 and CDR2 (germline): DFQATT, SNEGSKA (reference sequence). The CDR3 is made up of 13 amino acids. The V end lost 5 bases, the J end lost 5 bases, and 15 bases lay between the germline ends. The CDR3 region has the DNA TGCAGTGCTCTACGCCCGGGCGGGTATGGCTACACCTTC. Translated: CSALRPGGYGYTF.

This clonotype has only a few counts. The rearrangement joins TRBV19 to TRBJ2-7; TRBD1 is a possible D gene (5 bases). The germline CDR1 and CDR2 sequences are LNHDA and SQIVND (reference sequence). The ends were cut back, 3 bases at V and 3 bases at J, with 18 bases in the middle. The CDR3 extends over 16 amino acids. The CDR3 protein is CASSISMTAIFYEQYF. CDR3 nucleotide sequence: TGTGCCAGTAGTATTTCCATGACAGCGATATTCTACGAGCAGTACTTC.

The V and J genes are TRBV7-9 and TRBJ2-1, with 7 bases matching TRBD1. Trimming removed 9 bases from V and 7 bases from J; junction bases left unmatched: 6. Per the germline V gene, CDR1 is SEHNR and CDR2 is FQNEAQ (reference sequence). The CDR3 runs to 12 residues. CDR3 region: CARGDSMNEQFF. The CDR3 DNA reads TGTGCCAGGGGGGACAGCATGAATGAGCAGTTCTTC.

The V gene is TRBV20-1, the J gene TRBJ1-4, with D maybe TRBD1 (5 bases). CDR3 size: 14 residues. Looked up from germline, CDR1 is DFQATT and CDR2 is SNEGSKA (reference sequence). Trimming removed 5 bases at V and 5 bases at J, with 15 bases between. CDR3 loop: CSARRGTGNEKLFF. In DNA, the CDR3 is TGCAGTGCTCGTCGGGGGACCGGGAATGAAAAACTGTTTTTT.

The rearrangement joins TRBV20-1 to TRBJ2-7; no firm D call. The CDR3 length is 12 residues. Trimming took 5 bases from V and 2 from J, leaving 10 bases between them. CDR1 and CDR2 from the germline V gene are DFQATT and SNEGSKA (reference sequence). CDR3 nucleotide sequence: TGCAGTGCTGGCTCCGGGCCCTACGAGCAGTACTTC. It encodes CSAGSGPYEQYF.

In regard to this clonotype: The junction does not match germline at one end; this may be a read error. J is TRBJ2-5 and V is TRBV7-6; a weak D match, TRBD2 (6 bases). From germline, CDR1 is SGHVS and CDR2 FNYEAQ. The CDR3 spans 15 residues. CDR3 protein: CPSSLSSGVPETQYF. Here the CDR3 DNA reads TGTCCCAGCAGCCTCTCCTCGGGGGTCCCAGAGACCCAGTACTTC.

This clonotype was observed at least ten times. V and J are TRBV12-3 or TRBV12-4 and TRBJ2-7; D remains ambiguous. V was trimmed by 6 bases and J by 2 bases, leaving 14 bases between them. CDR3 length: 14 residues. This chain's CDR3 is CASSTTAVAYEQYF. The CDR3 DNA is TGTGCCAGCAGCACTACTGCGGTCGCCTACGAGCAGTACTTC.